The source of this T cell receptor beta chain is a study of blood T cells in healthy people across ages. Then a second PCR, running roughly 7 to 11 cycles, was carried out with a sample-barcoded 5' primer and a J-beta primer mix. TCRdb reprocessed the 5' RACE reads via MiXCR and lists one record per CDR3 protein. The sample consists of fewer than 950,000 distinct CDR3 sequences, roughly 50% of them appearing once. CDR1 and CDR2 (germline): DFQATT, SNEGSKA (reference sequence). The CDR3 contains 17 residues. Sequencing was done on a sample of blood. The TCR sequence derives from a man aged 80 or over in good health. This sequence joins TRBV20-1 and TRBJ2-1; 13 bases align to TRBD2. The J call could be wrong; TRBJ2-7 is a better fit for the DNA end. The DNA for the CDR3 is TGCAGTGCCCCGGGACTAGCGGGGCTCGGGACATACAATGAGCAGTACTTC. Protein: CSAPGLAGLGTYNEQYF.